The 5 T cell receptor beta chains below were found in one sample sequenced in a study of T-cell reconstitution after alpha-beta-depleted transplantation in children. Unique molecular identifiers tagged the TCRbeta library. TCRdb itself ran the PCR reads through MiXCR, one entry per CDR3 protein. The data show 100,000 to 120,000 distinct CDR3 sequences, with about a tenth seen just once and 8% held by the top ten. The specimen comprised PBMCs from the stem cell graft donor, sampled from the stem cell graft. The receptors originated from a human donor who donated a stem cell graft to a child with acute lymphoblastic leukemia.

This clonotype was seen only once. This sequence joins TRBV20-1 and TRBJ1-1, with D possibly matching TRBD1 (5 bases). Between the trimmed V and J ends, which lost 0 bases and 4 bases, there was a span of 9 bases. CDR3 length: 13 amino acids. Germline V gene sequence: CDR1 DFQATT, CDR2 SNEGSKA (reference sequence). The CDR3 region is CSARESRATEAFF. As DNA, the CDR3 is TGCAGTGCTAGAGAATCCAGGGCCACTGAAGCTTTCTTT.

This clonotype has at least ten counts. The genes are TRBV6-5 and TRBJ2-7; 8 bases line up with TRBD2. V dropped 3 bases and J dropped 3; count of bases not matched to a gene: 7. This CDR3 is 15 amino acids long. The germline CDR1 and CDR2 sequences are MNHEY and SVGAGI. The CDR3 DNA follows: TGTGCCAGCAGTTATCGGGTTAGCGGGGACTACGAGCAGTACTTC. It is translated as CASSYRVSGDYEQYF.

On this clonotype itself: This clone may be a read error of a much larger clone one base away. This sequence joins TRBV19 and TRBJ2-5, with 8 bases aligning to TRBD1. The germline CDR1 and CDR2 sequences are LNHDA and SQIVND (reference sequence). V dropped 6 bases and J dropped 3; count of bases not matched to a gene: 15. The CDR3 is 17 residues long. CDR3 sequence reads: CASSALLVTGAEETQYF. Here the CDR3 DNA reads TGTGCCAGTAGCGCCCTGCTCGTGACAGGGGCCGAAGAGACCCAGTACTTC.

Ten or more counts support this clonotype. CDR3 DNA sequence: TGTGCCAGCAGCTGGACTAGCGGGGGTCAAGAGACCCAGTACTTC. As protein: CASSWTSGGQETQYF. The chain recombines TRBV3-1 with TRBJ2-5; 13 positions agree with TRBD2. Looked up from germline, CDR1 is LGHDT and CDR2 is YNNKEL (reference sequence). V lost 5 bases, J lost 2 bases, and 2 bases stayed unmatched. The length of the CDR3 is 15 residues.

This clonotype was found many times. The chain recombines TRBV24-1 with TRBJ2-5, with D possibly TRBD2 on 5 matching bases. The CDR3 length is 17 residues. The germline V gene encodes CDR1 KGHDR and CDR2 SFDVKD. V was cut by 2 bases and J by 5 bases, with 20 bases left in between. The CDR3 here is CATSDSRSGSPGETQYF. The CDR3 nucleotides are TGTGCCACCAGTGATTCCCGATCGGGGAGCCCCGGGGAGACCCAGTACTTC.